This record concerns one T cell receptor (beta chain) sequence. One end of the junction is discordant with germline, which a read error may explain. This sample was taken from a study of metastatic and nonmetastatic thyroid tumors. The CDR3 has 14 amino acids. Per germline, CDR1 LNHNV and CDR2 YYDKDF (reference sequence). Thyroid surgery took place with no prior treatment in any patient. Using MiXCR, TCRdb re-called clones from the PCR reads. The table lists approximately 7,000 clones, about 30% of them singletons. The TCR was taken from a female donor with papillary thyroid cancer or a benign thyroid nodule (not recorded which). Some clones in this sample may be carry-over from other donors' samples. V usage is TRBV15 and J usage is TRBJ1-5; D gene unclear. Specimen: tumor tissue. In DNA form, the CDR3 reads TGTGACACCAGCATGGGATACAACAATCAGCCGCAGCATTTT. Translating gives CDTSMGYNNQPQHF.